What follows describes a single T cell receptor beta chain. Other nucleotide sequences from this sample produce the same CDR3. The table came from immunoSEQ multiplex PCR; TCRdb's copy has only in-frame clones and leaves some out. The sample includes 25,000 to 30,000 clones, around 85% of them seen just once. V was clipped by 3 bases and J by 2 bases, with 11 bases between them. The germline V gene encodes CDR1 SGDLS and CDR2 YYNGEE. The length of the CDR3 is 14 residues. The entry originates in a study of blood T cell repertoires in COVID-19. Study-wide background: The cDNA or gDNA used as material had been derived from T cells, B-cell-depleted T cells, or PBMCs.

V usage is TRBV9 and J usage is TRBJ2-5, with D possibly being TRBD1 (6 bases). Sequencing used peripheral blood. This sequence originates from a human donor in a cohort sampled during active COVID-19. CDR3 sequence reads: CASSATGSQETQYF. DNA of the CDR3: TGTGCCAGCAGCGCGACAGGTTCTCAAGAGACCCAGTACTTC.